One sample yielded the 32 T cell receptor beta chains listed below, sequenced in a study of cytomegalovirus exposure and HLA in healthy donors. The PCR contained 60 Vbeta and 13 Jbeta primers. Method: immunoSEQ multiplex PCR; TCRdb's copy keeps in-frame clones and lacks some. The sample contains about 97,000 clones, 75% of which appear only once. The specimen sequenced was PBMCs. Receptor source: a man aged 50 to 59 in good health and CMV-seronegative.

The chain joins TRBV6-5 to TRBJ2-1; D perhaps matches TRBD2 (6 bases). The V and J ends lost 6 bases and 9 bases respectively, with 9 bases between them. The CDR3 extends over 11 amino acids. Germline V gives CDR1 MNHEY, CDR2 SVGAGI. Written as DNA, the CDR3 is TGTGCCAGCAGCACTAGCAGTGAGCAGTTCTTC. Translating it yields CASSTSSEQFF.

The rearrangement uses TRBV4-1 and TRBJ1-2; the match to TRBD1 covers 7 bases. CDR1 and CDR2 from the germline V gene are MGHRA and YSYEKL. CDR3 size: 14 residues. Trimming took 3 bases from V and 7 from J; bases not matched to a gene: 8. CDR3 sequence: CASSQTGKAAGYTF. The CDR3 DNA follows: TGCGCCAGCAGCCAGACAGGGAAGGCGGCTGGCTACACCTTC.

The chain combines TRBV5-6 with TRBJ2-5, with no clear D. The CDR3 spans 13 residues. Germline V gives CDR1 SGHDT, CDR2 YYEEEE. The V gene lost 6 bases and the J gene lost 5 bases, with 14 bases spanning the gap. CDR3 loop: CASNRRPRETQYF. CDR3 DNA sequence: TGTGCCAGCAATCGCCGGCCTAGGGAGACCCAGTACTTC.

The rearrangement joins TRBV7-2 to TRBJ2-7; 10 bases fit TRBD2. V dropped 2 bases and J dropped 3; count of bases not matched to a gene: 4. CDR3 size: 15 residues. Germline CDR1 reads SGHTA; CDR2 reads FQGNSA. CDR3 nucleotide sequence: TGTGCCAGCAGCTTACGATCTAGCGGGAGCTACGAGCAGTACTTC. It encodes CASSLRSSGSYEQYF.

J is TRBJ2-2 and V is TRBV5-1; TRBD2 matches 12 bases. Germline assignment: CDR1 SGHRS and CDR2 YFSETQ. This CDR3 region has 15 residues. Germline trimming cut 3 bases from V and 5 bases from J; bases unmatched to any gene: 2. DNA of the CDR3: TGCGCCAGCAGCTCGACTAGCGGGGGAACCGGGGAGCTGTTTTTT. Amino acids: CASSSTSGGTGELFF.

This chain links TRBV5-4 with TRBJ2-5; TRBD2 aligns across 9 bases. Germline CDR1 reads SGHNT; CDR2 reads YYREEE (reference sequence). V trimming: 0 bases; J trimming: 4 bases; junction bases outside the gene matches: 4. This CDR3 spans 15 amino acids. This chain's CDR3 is CASSLEPSGAETQYF. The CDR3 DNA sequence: TGTGCCAGCAGCTTGGAACCTAGCGGGGCAGAGACCCAGTACTTC. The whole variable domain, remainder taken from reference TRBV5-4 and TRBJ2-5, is ETGVTQSPTHLIKTRGQQVTLRCSSQSGHNTVSWYQQALGQGPQFIFQYYREEENGRGNFPPRFSGLQFPNYSSELNVNALELDDSALYLCASSLEPSGAETQYFGPGTRLLVL.

The CDR3, as DNA: TGTGCCAGCAGCCCTCAGGGGCCCAGGGGTGGCTACACCTTC. Protein product: CASSPQGPRGGYTF. The V call is TRBV5-4, the J call TRBJ1-2; possible D gene TRBD1, 6 bases. Germline CDR1 SGHNT, CDR2 YYREEE (reference sequence). Trimming stripped 4 bases from V and 7 bases from J, with 17 bases between. The CDR3 is 14 amino acids.

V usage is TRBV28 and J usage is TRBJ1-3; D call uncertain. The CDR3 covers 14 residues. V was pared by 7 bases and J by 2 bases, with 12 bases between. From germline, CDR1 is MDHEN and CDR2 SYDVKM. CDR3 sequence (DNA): TGTGCCAGCACCCCTGGCGGGGCTGGAAACACCATATATTTT. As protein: CASTPGGAGNTIYF.

The CDR3 bases are TGCGCCAGCAGCCCTCAGTCAATGACAGGGGGCGCTGGGAATGAGCAGTTCTTC. Its protein is CASSPQSMTGGAGNEQFF. This chain links TRBV5-1 with TRBJ2-1; 10 bases are a match to TRBD1. V lost 4 bases and J lost 7; bases outside the gene matches: 17. This CDR3 has 18 residues. The V gene's germline CDR1 is SGHRS and CDR2 YFSETQ.

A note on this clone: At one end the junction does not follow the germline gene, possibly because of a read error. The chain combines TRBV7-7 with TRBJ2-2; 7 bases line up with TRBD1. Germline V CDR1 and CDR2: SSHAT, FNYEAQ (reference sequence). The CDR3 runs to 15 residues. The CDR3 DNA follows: TGTGCTAGCAGCTTAGTAGGGGGCGACACCGGGGAGCTGTTTTTT. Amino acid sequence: CASSLVGGDTGELFF. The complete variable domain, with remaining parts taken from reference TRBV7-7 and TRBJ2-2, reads GAGVSQSPRYKVTKRGQDVTLRCDPISSHATLYWYQQALGQGPEFLTYFNYEAQPDKSGLPSDRFSAERPEGSISTLTIQRTEQRDSAMYRCASSLVGGDTGELFFGEGSRLTVL.

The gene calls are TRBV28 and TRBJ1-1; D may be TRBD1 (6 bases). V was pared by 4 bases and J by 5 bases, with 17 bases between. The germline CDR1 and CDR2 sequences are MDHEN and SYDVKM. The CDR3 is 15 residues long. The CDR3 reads CASSYGTSMRTEAFF. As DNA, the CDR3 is TGTGCCAGCAGTTATGGGACATCAATGAGGACTGAAGCTTTCTTT.

The chain's CDR3 is CASSRGRAGEETQYF. The CDR3 bases are TGTGCCAGCAGTCGGGGGCGGGCGGGGGAGGAGACCCAGTACTTC. The V and J genes are TRBV28 and TRBJ2-5, with D perhaps TRBD2 (7 bases). The length of the CDR3 is 15 residues. Germline values: CDR1 MDHEN, CDR2 SYDVKM. V lost 5 bases and J lost 5, with 18 bases in between. The entire variable domain, with the rest obtained from reference TRBV28 and TRBJ2-5, is as follows: DVKVTQSSRYLVKRTGEKVFLECVQDMDHENMFWYRQDPGLGLRLIYFSYDVKMKEKGDIPEGYSVSREKKERFSLILESASTNQTSMYLCASSRGRAGEETQYFGPGTRLLVL.

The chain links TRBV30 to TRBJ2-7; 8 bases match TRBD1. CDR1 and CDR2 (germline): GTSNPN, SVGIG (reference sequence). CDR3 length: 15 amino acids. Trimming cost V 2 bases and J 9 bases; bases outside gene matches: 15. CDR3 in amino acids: CAWSLQGGNLVGQYF. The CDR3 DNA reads TGTGCCTGGAGTCTACAGGGGGGTAACTTGGTCGGGCAGTACTTC.

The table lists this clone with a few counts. The CDR3: CASSSSGTGKTEAFF. In nucleotides, the CDR3 is TGTGCCAGCAGTTCTTCCGGGACAGGGAAGACTGAAGCTTTCTTT. This rearrangement joins TRBV6-5 to TRBJ1-1; 9 bases are a match to TRBD1. Germline CDR1 reads MNHEY; CDR2 reads SVGAGI. The CDR3 sequence is 15 residues long. Trimming cost V 4 bases and J 5 bases; bases outside gene matches: 8.

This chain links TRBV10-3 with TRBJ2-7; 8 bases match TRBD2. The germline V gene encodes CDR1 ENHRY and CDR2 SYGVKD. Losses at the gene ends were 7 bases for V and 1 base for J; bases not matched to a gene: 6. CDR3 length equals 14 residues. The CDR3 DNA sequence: TGTGCCATCAACCCCGGGACTAGATCCTACGAGCAGTACTTC. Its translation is CAINPGTRSYEQYF.

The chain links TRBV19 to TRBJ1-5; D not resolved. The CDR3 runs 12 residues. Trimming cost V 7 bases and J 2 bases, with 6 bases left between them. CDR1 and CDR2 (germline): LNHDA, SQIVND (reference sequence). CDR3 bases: TGTGCCAGTAAGTCGGGCAATCAGCCCCAGCATTTT. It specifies CASKSGNQPQHF.

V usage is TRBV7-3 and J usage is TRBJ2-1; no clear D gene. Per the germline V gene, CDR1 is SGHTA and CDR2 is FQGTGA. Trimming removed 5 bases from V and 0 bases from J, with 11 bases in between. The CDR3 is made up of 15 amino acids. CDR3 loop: CASSQFQASYNEQFF. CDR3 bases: TGTGCCAGCAGCCAGTTCCAGGCCTCCTACAATGAGCAGTTCTTC.

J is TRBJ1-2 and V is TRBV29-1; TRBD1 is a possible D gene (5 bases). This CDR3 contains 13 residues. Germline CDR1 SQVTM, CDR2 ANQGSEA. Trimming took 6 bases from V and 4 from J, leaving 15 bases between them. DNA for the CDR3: TGCAGCGTCCCCAATGTGGGGGGCTATGGCTACACCTTC. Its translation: CSVPNVGGYGYTF.

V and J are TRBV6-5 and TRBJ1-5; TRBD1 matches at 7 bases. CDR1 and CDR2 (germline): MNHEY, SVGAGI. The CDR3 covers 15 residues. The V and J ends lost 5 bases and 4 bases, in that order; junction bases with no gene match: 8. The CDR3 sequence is CASSLSTGQNQPQHF. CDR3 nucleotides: TGTGCCAGCAGTCTTTCGACAGGGCAAAATCAGCCCCAGCATTTT.

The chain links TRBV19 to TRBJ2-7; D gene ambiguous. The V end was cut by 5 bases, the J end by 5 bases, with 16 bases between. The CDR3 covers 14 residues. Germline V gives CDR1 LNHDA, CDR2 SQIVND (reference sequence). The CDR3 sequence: CASSFSGAANEQYF. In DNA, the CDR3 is TGTGCCAGTAGTTTCTCCGGAGCAGCGAACGAGCAGTACTTC.

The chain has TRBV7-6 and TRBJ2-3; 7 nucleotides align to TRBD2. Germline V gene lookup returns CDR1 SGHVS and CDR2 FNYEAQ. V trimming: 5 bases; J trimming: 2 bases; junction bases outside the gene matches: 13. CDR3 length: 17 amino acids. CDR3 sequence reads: CASSALMPSGYTDTQYF. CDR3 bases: TGTGCCAGCAGCGCACTCATGCCTAGCGGATACACAGATACGCAGTATTTT.

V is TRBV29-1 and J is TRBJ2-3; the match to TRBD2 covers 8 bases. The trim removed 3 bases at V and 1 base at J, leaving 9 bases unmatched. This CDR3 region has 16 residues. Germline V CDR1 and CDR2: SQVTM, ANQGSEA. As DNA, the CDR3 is TGCAGCGTTGAGGGCCAAGCGGGGGTGCGCACAGATACGCAGTATTTT. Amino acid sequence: CSVEGQAGVRTDTQYF.

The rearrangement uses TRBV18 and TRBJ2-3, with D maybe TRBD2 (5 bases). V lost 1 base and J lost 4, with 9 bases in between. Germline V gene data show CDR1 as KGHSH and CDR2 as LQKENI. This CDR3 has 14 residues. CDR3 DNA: TGTGCCAGCTCACCACAAGGGCGGGCAGATACGCAGTATTTT. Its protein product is CASSPQGRADTQYF. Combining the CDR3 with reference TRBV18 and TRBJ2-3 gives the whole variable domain NAGVMQNPRHLVRRRGQEARLRCSPMKGHSHVYWYRQLPEEGLKFMVYLQKENIIDESGMPKERFSAEFPKEGPSILRIQQVVRGDSAAYFCASSPQGRADTQYFGPGTRLTVL.

For the CDR3, the DNA is TGTGCCAGCAGCCCGGGGGGGCAGCTCGTTTGGGGGGAGCTGTTTTTT. Amino acid sequence: CASSPGGQLVWGELFF. This rearrangement joins TRBV7-6 to TRBJ2-2; 8 positions match TRBD2. The V gene end was trimmed by 5 bases and the J gene end by 8 bases; junction bases not matched to a gene: 13. CDR3 size: 16 residues. The V gene's germline CDR1 is SGHVS and CDR2 FNYEAQ.

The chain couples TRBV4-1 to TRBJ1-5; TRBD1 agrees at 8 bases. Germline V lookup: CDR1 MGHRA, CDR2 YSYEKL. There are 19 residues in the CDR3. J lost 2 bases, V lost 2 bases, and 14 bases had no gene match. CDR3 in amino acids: CASSQSRGRGWGGNQPQHF. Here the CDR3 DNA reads TGCGCCAGCAGCCAATCCAGGGGGCGAGGTTGGGGAGGCAATCAGCCCCAGCATTTT.

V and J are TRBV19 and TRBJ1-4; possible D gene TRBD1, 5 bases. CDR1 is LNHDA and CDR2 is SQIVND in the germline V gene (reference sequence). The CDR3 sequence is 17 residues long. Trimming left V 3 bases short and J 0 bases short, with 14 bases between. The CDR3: CASSISAGFATNEKLFF. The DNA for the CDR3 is TGTGCCAGTAGTATTTCCGCAGGGTTTGCAACTAATGAAAAACTGTTTTTT.

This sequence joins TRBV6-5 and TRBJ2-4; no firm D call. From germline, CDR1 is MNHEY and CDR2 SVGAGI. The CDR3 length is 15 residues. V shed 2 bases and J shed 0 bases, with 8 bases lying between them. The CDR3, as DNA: TGTGCCAGCAGTTACGGCACATTAGCCAAAAACATTCAGTACTTC. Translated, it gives CASSYGTLAKNIQYF.

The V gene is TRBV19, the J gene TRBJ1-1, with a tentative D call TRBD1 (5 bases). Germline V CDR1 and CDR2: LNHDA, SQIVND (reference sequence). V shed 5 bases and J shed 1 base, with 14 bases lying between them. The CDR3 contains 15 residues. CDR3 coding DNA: TGTGCCAGTAGTTTAAGACAGCTTTCGAACACTGAAGCTTTCTTT. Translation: CASSLRQLSNTEAFF.

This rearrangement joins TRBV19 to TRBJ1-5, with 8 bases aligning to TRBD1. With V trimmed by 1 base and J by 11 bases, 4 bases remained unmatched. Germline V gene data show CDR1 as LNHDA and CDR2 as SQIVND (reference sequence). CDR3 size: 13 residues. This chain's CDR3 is CASSIGDRGAQHF. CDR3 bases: TGTGCCAGTAGTATAGGCGACAGGGGAGCCCAGCATTTT.

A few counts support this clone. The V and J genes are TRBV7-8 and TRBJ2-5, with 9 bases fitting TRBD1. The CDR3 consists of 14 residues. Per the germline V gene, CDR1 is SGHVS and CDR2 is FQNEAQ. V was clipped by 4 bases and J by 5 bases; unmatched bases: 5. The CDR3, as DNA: TGTGCCAGCAGCTCAGGGACAGGGAGTGAGACCCAGTACTTC. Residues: CASSSGTGSETQYF.

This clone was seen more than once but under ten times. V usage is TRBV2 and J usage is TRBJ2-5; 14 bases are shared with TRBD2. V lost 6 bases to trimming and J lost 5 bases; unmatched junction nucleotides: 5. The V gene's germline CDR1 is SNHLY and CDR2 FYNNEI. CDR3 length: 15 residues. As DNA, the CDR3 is TGTGCCAGCAGCGGACTAGCGGGGGGAGGGGAGACCCAGTACTTC. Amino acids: CASSGLAGGGETQYF.

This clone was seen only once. CDR3 protein: CASSPTGQGGLSEQFF. CDR3 DNA sequence: TGTGCCAGCTCACCCACGGGACAGGGAGGGCTTAGTGAGCAGTTCTTC. The J gene is TRBJ2-1, the V gene TRBV18, with 9 nucleotides matching TRBD1. Germline V gene lookup returns CDR1 KGHSH and CDR2 LQKENI. The CDR3 totals 16 residues. J was trimmed by 9 bases and V by 3 bases; bases with no gene match: 12.